Listed below are T cell receptor beta chains from one sample, sequenced in a study of long-term antiretroviral therapy in people with HIV. Using immunoSEQ multiplex PCR, the repertoire was profiled, and TCRdb retains in-frame clones only, with some absent. The sample carries approximately 11,000 clones, 84% recorded once. The source was unsorted PBMCs, collected 7 to 7.5 years after starting antiretroviral therapy. The receptors here all came from a man over 45 with HIV. The CDR3 runs from the conserved cysteine through the conserved F or W. D genes are given only for firm matches. Expanded clones get a size class; other rows say once, few or many, or leave the size out.

D	J	V	size	DNA	CDR3
NA	TRBJ1-3	TRBV9	NA	TGTGCCAGCAGCGTTGCACGAGGGCCTTCGGATGGGAACACCGTATATTTT	CASSVARGPSDGNTVYF
TRBD2	TRBJ2-1	TRBV6-1	NA	TGTGCCAGCAGTGAAGTGGCTAGCGGGGGGGGCCTGTACAATGAGCAGTTCTTC	CASSEVASGGGLYNEQFF
TRBD2	TRBJ2-1	TRBV4-1	NA	TGCGCCAGCAGCCCGGGCGGAGGTCCGGGGGTAGCGGGGGAGGCGTACAATGAGCAGTTCTTC	CASSPGGGPGVAGEAYNEQFF
TRBD2	TRBJ2-1	TRBV6-4	NA	TGTGCCAGCAGTGGAGCGGGGGACTCCTACAATGAGCAGTTCTTC	CASSGAGDSYNEQFF
NA	TRBJ2-5	TRBV6-6	NA	TGTGCCAGCAGTTCCCTTCGGGCGGGGGAGACCCAGTACTTC	CASSSLRAGETQYF
TRBD2	TRBJ2-3	TRBV7-8	NA	TGTGCCAGCAGCTTAGCGCAGGAAAGCGGGGGAGATACGCAGTATTTT	CASSLAQESGGDTQYF
TRBD1	TRBJ1-5	TRBV4-1	NA	TGCGCCAGCAGCCAAGATCGACAGGGAGATCAGCCCCAGCATTTT	CASSQDRQGDQPQHF
NA	TRBJ1-2	TRBV10-3	NA	TGTGCCATCAGTGAGGTCCGCCGGGATGGCTACACCTTC	CAISEVRRDGYTF
TRBD1	TRBJ2-2	TRBV5-1	NA	TGCGCCAGCAGCTTGGAGTGGACAGGGGGAATCGGGGAGCTGTTTTTT	CASSLEWTGGIGELFF
NA	TRBJ2-3	TRBV19	NA	TGTGCCAGTAGTATTTATGGTAGCACAGATACGCAGTATTTT	CASSIYGSTDTQYF
NA	TRBJ2-1	TRBV7-9	NA	TGTGCCAGCAGCTTAGCTCTGACGGACAATGAGCAGTTCTTC	CASSLALTDNEQFF
NA	TRBJ2-7	TRBV5-6	NA	TGTGCCAGCAGCTTGGATGGGGGGGCCCGGGACGAGCAGTACTTC	CASSLDGGARDEQYF
TRBD1	TRBJ2-7	TRBV27	NA	TGTGCCAGCAGTTATGGACAGGGGTTCTACGAGCAGTACTTC	CASSYGQGFYEQYF
NA	TRBJ2-6	TRBV6-1	NA	TGTGCCAGCAGCCTAGGGGACTCTGGGGCCAACGTCCTGACTTTC	CASSLGDSGANVLTF
TRBD2	TRBJ2-1	TRBV10-2	NA	TGCGCCAGCAGTGGAGGCGGGGGGCCCAATGAGCAGTTCTTC	CASSGGGGPNEQFF
NA	TRBJ1-1	TRBV30	NA	TGTGCCTGGAGGCCAGGGTGGACTGAAGCTTTCTTT	CAWRPGWTEAFF
TRBD2	TRBJ2-1	TRBV27	NA	TGTGCCAGCAGTCCGCGGGGGGGCCGCAATGAGCAGTTCTTC	CASSPRGGRNEQFF
NA	TRBJ1-1	TRBV6-5	NA	TGTGCCTGCGGCAGGGAAAACACTGAAGCTTTCTTT	CACGRENTEAFF
NA	TRBJ1-2	TRBV4-1	NA	TGCGCCAGCAGCCAAGACAGGGGATTGCGTGGCTACACCTTC	CASSQDRGLRGYTF
NA	TRBJ1-2	TRBV6-5	NA	TGTGCCAGCAGTAGTCTATTCTCTCAAGTGGATGGCTACACCTTC	CASSSLFSQVDGYTF
TRBD2	TRBJ2-5	TRBV14	NA	TGTGCCAGCAGCCAGGTGATAGGCGGGGGGGCCCGGGAGACCCAGTACTTC	CASSQVIGGGARETQYF
TRBD1	TRBJ2-3	TRBV13	NA	TGTGCCAGCAGCCATGGGGACAGGGCAGATACGCAGTATTTT	CASSHGDRADTQYF
NA	TRBJ2-2	TRBV10-3	NA	TGTGCCATCCGGAAGGATTACCTTGACACCGGGGAGCTGTTTTTT	CAIRKDYLDTGELFF
NA	TRBJ1-3	TRBV19	NA	TGTGCCAGTAGTATTAAAGACGGAAACACCATATATTTT	CASSIKDGNTIYF
NA	TRBJ2-7	TRBV7-9	NA	TGTGCCAGCAGCCCCTGGGACGGATCCTACGAGCAGTACTTC	CASSPWDGSYEQYF
NA	TRBJ1-1	TRBV5-8	NA	TGTGCCAGCAGCTTGGACAGGATCATGAACACTGAAGCTTTCTTT	CASSLDRIMNTEAFF
NA	TRBJ2-3	TRBV9	NA	TGTGCCAGCAGCGTAGAGGGGGGGTCAGATACGCAGTATTTT	CASSVEGGSDTQYF
TRBD1	TRBJ1-2	TRBV5-1	NA	TGCGCCAGCAGCCGGACAGGGAGTGGCTACACCTTC	CASSRTGSGYTF
NA	TRBJ1-1	TRBV5-4	NA	TGTGCCAGCAACTCGAGGGGGGACCCGAACACTGAAGCTTTCTTT	CASNSRGDPNTEAFF
NA	TRBJ2-5	TRBV7-9	NA	TGTGCCAGCAGCTTAATCATCGAGCTAACGGAGACCCAGTACTTC	CASSLIIELTETQYF
TRBD1	TRBJ1-1	TRBV27	NA	TGTGCCAGCAGTTTAACAGGGGGAGGGTGGACTGAAGCTTTCTTT	CASSLTGGGWTEAFF
TRBD2	TRBJ2-3	TRBV7-6	NA	TGTGCCAGCAGCTTCCCAGCGGGGGGGAGTGATACGCAGTATTTT	CASSFPAGGSDTQYF
NA	TRBJ2-7	TRBV15	NA	TGTGCCACCAGCAGAGAAAAGGTCGACATTTGGGATTACGACTACGAGCAGTACTTC	CATSREKVDIWDYDYEQYF
NA	TRBJ2-7	TRBV5-5	few	TGTGCCAGCAGCAACAGGGAAGGGGCCTACGAGCAGTACTTC	CASSNREGAYEQYF
NA	TRBJ1-1	TRBV4-1	NA	TGCGCCAGCAGTCGATCAGGGGACACTGAAGCTTTCTTT	CASSRSGDTEAFF
NA	TRBJ2-2	TRBV19	few	TGTGCCAGTAGCTGGACAGATTCCACCGGGGAGCTGTTTTTT	CASSWTDSTGELFF
NA	TRBJ1-1	TRBV15	NA	TGTGCCACCAGCAGAGGTTCGGGGGTGCACACTGAAGCTTTCTTT	CATSRGSGVHTEAFF
NA	TRBJ2-7	TRBV5-1	NA	TGCGCCAGCAGCTTGGGGGGAACCTACGAGCAGTACTTC	CASSLGGTYEQYF
NA	TRBJ2-7	TRBV4-1	NA	TGCGCCAGCAGCCAAGATCTGACCCACTCCTACGAGCAGTACTTC	CASSQDLTHSYEQYF
NA	TRBJ1-1	TRBV30	NA	TGTGCCTGGAGTGTCATCAGCATGAACACTGAAGCTTTCTTT	CAWSVISMNTEAFF
NA	TRBJ2-7	TRBV4-1	NA	TGCGCCAGCAGCCAAGCGACAGGCCCAGCCTACGAGCAGTACTTC	CASSQATGPAYEQYF
NA	TRBJ2-7	TRBV5-5	NA	TGTGCCAGCAAGGGACTTGCCTACGAGCAGTACTTC	CASKGLAYEQYF
NA	TRBJ1-4	TRBV2	NA	TGTGCCAGCTGGCGGGAAAACGAAAAACTGTTTTTT	CASWRENEKLFF